The sequence of this T cell receptor (beta chain) was determined in a study of blood T cell repertoires in COVID-19. Assay: immunoSEQ multiplex PCR; the TCRdb copy retains only in-frame clones and omits some. The sample includes about 240,000 clones, around 83% of them seen just once. V was cut by 2 bases and J by 2 bases, with 13 bases left in between. This CDR3 comprises 16 residues. From germline, CDR1 is SNHLY and CDR2 FYNNEI. Sequenced input: peripheral blood. The chain combines TRBV2 with TRBJ1-5, with D possibly TRBD1 on 5 matching bases. This receptor was identified in an older woman with active or convalescent COVID-19. The CDR3 here is CASSEIRTMGNQPQHF. The CDR3 bases are TGTGCCAGCAGTGAAATTAGGACAATGGGCAATCAGCCCCAGCATTTT.